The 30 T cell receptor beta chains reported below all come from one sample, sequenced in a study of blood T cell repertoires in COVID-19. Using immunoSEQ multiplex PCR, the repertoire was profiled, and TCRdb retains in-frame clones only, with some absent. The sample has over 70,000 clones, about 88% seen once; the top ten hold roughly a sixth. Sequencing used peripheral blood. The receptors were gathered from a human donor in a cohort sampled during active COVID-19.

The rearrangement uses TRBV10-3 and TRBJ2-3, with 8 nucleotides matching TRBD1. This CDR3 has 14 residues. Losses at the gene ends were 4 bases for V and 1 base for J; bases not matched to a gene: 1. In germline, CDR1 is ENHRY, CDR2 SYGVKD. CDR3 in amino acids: CAISGGQGTDTQYF. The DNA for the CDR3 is TGTGCCATCAGTGGGGGACAGGGCACAGATACGCAGTATTTT.

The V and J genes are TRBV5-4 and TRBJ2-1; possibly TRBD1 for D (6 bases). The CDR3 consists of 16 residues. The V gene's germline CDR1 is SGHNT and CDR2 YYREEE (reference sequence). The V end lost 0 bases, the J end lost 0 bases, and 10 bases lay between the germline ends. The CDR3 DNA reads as TGTGCCAGCAGCTTGGGACAGGCGACCTCCTACAATGAGCAGTTCTTC. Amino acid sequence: CASSLGQATSYNEQFF.

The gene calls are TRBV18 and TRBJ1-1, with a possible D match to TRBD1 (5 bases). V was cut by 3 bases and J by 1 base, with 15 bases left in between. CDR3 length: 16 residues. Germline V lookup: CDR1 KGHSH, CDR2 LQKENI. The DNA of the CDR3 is TGTGCCAGCTCACCCCGTACCCTGGGGCGGAACACTGAAGCTTTCTTT. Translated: CASSPRTLGRNTEAFF.

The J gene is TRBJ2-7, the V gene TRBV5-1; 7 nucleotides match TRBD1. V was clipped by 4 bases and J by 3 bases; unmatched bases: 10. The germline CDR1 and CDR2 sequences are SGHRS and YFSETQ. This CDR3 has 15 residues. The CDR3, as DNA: TGCGCCAGCAGCCTCCCCCCAGGGGGACACTACGAGCAGTACTTC. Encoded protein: CASSLPPGGHYEQYF.

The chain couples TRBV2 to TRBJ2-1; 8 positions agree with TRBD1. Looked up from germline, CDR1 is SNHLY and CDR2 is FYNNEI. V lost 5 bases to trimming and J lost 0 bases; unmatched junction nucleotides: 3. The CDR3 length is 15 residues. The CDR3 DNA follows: TGTGCCAGCAGTACACAGGGGGGCTCCTACAATGAGCAGTTCTTC. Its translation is CASSTQGGSYNEQFF.

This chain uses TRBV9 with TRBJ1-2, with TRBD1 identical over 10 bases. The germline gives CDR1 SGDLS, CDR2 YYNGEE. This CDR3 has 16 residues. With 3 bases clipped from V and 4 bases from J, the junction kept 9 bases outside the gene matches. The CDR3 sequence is CASSDYPTGGGYGYTF. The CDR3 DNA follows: TGTGCCAGCAGCGATTATCCGACAGGGGGCGGCTATGGCTACACCTTC. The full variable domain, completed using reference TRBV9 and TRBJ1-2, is DSGVTQTPKHLITATGQRVTLRCSPRSGDLSVYWYQQSLDQGLQFLIQYYNGEERAKGNILERFSAQQFPDLHSELNLSSLELGDSALYFCASSDYPTGGGYGYTFGSGTRLTVV.

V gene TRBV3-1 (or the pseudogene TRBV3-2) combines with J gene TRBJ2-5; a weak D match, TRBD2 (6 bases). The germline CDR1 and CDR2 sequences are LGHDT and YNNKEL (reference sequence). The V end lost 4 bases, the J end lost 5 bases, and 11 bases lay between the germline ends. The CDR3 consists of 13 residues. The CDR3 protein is CASSPGTRETQYF. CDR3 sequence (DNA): TGTGCCAGCAGCCCCGGGACTCGGGAGACCCAGTACTTC.

CDR3 loop: CASSVTRTGDGYTF. As DNA, the CDR3 is TGTGCCAGCAGCGTAACAAGGACAGGGGACGGCTACACCTTC. The J gene is TRBJ1-2, the V gene TRBV7-9; 9 positions agree with TRBD1. The ends lost 5 bases at V and 8 bases at J; junction bases unmatched: 9. The CDR3 spans 14 residues. Germline-derived CDR1 and CDR2 are SEHNR and FQNEAQ (reference sequence).

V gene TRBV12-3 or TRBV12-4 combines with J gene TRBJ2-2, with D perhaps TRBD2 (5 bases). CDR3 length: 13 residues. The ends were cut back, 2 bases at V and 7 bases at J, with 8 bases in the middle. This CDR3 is CASSLRGYGELFF. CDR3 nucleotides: TGTGCCAGCAGTTTACGGGGATACGGGGAGCTGTTTTTT.

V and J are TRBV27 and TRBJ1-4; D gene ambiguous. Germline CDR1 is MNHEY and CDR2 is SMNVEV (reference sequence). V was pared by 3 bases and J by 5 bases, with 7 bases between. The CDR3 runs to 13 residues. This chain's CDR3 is CASSFGRNEKLFF. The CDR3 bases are TGTGCCAGCAGTTTTGGGAGAAATGAAAAACTGTTTTTT.

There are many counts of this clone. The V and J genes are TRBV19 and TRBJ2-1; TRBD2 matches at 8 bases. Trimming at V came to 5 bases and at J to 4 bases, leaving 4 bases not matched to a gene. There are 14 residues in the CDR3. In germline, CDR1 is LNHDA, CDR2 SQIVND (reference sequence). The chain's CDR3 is CASSDGGAYNEQFF. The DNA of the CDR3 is TGTGCCAGTAGTGACGGGGGGGCATACAATGAGCAGTTCTTC.

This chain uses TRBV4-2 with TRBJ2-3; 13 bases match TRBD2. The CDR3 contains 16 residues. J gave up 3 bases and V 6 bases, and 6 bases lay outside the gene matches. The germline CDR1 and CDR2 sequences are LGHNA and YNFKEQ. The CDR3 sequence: CASRRTSGSLTDTQYF. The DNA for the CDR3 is TGTGCCAGCAGGCGGACTAGCGGGAGTCTTACAGATACGCAGTATTTT.

The CDR3 reads CASSRPAAGEQYF. The CDR3 DNA reads as TGTGCCAGCAGCCGTCCGGCCGCGGGGGAGCAGTACTTC. The chain employs TRBV6-5 and TRBJ2-7; a weak D match, TRBD2 (6 bases). Germline CDR1 and CDR2: MNHEY and SVGAGI. The CDR3 is made up of 13 amino acids. V dropped 6 bases and J dropped 7 bases, with 16 bases sitting between them.

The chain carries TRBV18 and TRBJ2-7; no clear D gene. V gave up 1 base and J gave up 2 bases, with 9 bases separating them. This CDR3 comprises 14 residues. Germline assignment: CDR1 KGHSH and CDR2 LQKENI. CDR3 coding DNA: TGTGCCAGCTCACCACAGGCGGAAACCTACGAGCAGTACTTC. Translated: CASSPQAETYEQYF.

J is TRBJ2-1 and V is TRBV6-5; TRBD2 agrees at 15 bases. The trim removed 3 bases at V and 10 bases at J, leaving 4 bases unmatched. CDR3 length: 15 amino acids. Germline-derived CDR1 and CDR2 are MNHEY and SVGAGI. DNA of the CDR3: TGTGCCAGCAGTTATACGGGACTAGCGGGGGGCGAGCAGTTCTTC. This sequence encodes CASSYTGLAGGEQFF.

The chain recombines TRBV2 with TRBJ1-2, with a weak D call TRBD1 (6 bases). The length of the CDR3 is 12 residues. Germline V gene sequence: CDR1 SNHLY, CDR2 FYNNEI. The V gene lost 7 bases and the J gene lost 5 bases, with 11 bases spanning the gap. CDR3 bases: TGTGCCAGCACACAGGGATGGTATGGCTACACCTTC. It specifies CASTQGWYGYTF. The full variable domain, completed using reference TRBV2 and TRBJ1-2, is EPEVTQTPSHQVTQMGQEVILRCVPISNHLYFYWYRQILGQKVEFLVSFYNNEISEKSEIFDDQFSVERPDGSNFTLKIRSTKLEDSAMYFCASTQGWYGYTFGSGTRLTVV.

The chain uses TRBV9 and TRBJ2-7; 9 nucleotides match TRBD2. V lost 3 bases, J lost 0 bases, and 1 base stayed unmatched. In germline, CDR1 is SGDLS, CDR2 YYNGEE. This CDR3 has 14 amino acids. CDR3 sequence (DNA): TGTGCCAGCAGCGGGACTAGCGCCTCCTACGAGCAGTACTTC. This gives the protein CASSGTSASYEQYF. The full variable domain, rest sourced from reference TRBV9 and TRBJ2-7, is DSGVTQTPKHLITATGQRVTLRCSPRSGDLSVYWYQQSLDQGLQFLIQYYNGEERAKGNILERFSAQQFPDLHSELNLSSLELGDSALYFCASSGTSASYEQYFGPGTRLTVT.

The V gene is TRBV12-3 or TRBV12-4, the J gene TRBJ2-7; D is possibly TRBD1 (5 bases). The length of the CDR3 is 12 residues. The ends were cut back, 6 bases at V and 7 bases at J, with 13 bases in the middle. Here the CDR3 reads CASSRQQWEQYF. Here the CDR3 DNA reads TGTGCCAGCAGCCGACAGCAATGGGAGCAGTACTTC.

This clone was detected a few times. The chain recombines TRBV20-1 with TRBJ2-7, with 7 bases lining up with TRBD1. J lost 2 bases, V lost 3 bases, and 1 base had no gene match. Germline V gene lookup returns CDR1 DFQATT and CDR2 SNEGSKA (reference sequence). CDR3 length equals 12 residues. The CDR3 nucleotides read TGCAGTGCTAGTGACAGGGCCTACGAGCAGTACTTC. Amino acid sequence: CSASDRAYEQYF.

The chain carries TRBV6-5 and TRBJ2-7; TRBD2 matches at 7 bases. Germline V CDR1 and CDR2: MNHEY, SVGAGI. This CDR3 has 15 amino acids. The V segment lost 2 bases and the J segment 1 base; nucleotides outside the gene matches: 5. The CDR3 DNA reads TGTGCCAGCAGTTACGTTAACGGGGGGTCCTACGAGCAGTACTTC. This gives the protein CASSYVNGGSYEQYF.

The CDR3 DNA sequence: TGTGCCAGCAGTTACCGCACGGACAGGGGCGGCTACAATGAGCAGTTCTTC. Translated: CASSYRTDRGGYNEQFF. The V and J genes are TRBV6-2 or TRBV6-3 and TRBJ2-1, with TRBD1 identical over 9 bases. After removal of 2 bases from V and 3 bases from J, the junction contained 8 bases not matched to a gene. Germline lookup yields CDR1 MNHEY and CDR2 SVGEGT. The length of the CDR3 is 17 residues.

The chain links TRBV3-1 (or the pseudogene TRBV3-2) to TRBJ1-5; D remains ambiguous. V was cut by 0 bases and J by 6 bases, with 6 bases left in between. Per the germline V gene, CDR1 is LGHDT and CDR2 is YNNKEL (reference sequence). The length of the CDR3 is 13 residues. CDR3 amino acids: CASSQDTGQPQHF. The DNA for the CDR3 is TGTGCCAGCAGCCAAGACACGGGTCAGCCCCAGCATTTT.

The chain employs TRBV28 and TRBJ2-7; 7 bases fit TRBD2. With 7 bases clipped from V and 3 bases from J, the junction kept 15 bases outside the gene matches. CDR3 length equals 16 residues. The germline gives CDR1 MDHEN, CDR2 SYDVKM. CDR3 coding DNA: TGTGCCAGCACCTCGTTTATTGGCAGGGAGGGCTACGAGCAGTACTTC. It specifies CASTSFIGREGYEQYF. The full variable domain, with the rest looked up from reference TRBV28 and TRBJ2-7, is DVKVTQSSRYLVKRTGEKVFLECVQDMDHENMFWYRQDPGLGLRLIYFSYDVKMKEKGDIPEGYSVSREKKERFSLILESASTNQTSMYLCASTSFIGREGYEQYFGPGTRLTVT.

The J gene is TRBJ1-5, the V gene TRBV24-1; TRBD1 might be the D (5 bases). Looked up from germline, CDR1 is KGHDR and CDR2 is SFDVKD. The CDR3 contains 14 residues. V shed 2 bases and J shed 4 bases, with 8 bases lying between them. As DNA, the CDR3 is TGTGCCACCAGTGATTCCCAGGGAAATCAGCCCCAGCATTTT. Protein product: CATSDSQGNQPQHF.

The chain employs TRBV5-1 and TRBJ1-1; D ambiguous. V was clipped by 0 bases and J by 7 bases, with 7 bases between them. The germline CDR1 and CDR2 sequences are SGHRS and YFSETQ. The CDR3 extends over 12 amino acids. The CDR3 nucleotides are TGCGCCAGCAGCTTGGATTCTGTTGAAGCTTTCTTT. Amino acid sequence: CASSLDSVEAFF.

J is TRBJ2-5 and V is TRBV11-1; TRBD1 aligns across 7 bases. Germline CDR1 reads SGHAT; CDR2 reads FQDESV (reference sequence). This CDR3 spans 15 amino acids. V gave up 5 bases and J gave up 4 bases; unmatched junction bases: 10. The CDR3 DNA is TGTGCCAGCAGCCGAGACAGGGAACTTCGAGAGACCCAGTACTTC. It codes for CASSRDRELRETQYF. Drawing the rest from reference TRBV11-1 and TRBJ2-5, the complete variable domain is EAEVAQSPRYKITEKSQAVAFWCDPISGHATLYWYRQILGQGPELLVQFQDESVVDDSQLPKDRFSAERLKGVDSTLKIQPAELGDSAMYLCASSRDRELRETQYFGPGTRLLVL.

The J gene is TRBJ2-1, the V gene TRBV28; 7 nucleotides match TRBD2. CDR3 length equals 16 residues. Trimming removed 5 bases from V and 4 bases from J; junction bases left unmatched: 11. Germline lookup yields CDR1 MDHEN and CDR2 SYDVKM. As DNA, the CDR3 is TGTGCCAGCAGTGTCACTGGGCGGGGGTTGTACAATGAGCAGTTCTTC. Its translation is CASSVTGRGLYNEQFF.

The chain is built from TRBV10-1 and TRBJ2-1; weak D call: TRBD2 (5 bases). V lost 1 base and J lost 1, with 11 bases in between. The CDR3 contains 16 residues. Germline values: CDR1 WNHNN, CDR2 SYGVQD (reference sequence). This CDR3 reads CASSEYPAASYNEQFF. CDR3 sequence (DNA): TGCGCCAGCAGTGAGTACCCAGCGGCTTCCTACAATGAGCAGTTCTTC.

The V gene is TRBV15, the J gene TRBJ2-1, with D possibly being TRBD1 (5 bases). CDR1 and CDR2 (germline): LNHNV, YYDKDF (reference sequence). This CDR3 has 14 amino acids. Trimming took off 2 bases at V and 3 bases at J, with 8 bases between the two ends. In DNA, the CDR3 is TGTGCCACCAGCAGACCCGACAGCTACAATGAGCAGTTCTTC. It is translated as CATSRPDSYNEQFF.

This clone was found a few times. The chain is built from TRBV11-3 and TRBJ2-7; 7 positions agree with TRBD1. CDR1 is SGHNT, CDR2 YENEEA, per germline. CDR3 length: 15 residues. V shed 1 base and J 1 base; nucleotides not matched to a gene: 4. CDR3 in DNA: TGTGCCAGCAGCTTAGGTGCACAGGGGTCCTACGAGCAGTACTTC. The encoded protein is CASSLGAQGSYEQYF.